Reported below is one T cell receptor beta chain. The target antigen is unknown. Trimming removed 0 bases from V and 2 bases from J, with 11 bases in between. The CDR3 covers 17 residues. Germline loops: CDR1 SGHAT, CDR2 FQNNGV. This sample is part of a study of shared clonotypes between healthy human individuals. Study information: The study used three CD4 naive, three CD4 memory, two CD8 naive and one CD8 memory plate per donor. Study-wide results and caveats: Richness estimates generally favored naive over memory subsets.

Some clones are missing from TCRdb's copy, which holds only in-frame ones; the method was immunoSEQ multiplex PCR. The sample has 2 million to 2.5 million clones; approximately 94% are singletons. Within Nashville, Tennessee resided all donors, each a Caucasian adult. Material: naive CD4+ T cells sorted from blood. Documented subset: CD45RA+ positively selected. This TCR was recovered from a man in his late teens or twenties in good health. V gene TRBV11-2 combines with J gene TRBJ2-6, with D maybe TRBD2 (6 bases). The CDR3 is CASSLEGGGAGANVLTF. CDR3 bases: TGTGCCAGCAGCTTAGAGGGCGGAGGGGCTGGGGCCAACGTCCTGACTTTC.